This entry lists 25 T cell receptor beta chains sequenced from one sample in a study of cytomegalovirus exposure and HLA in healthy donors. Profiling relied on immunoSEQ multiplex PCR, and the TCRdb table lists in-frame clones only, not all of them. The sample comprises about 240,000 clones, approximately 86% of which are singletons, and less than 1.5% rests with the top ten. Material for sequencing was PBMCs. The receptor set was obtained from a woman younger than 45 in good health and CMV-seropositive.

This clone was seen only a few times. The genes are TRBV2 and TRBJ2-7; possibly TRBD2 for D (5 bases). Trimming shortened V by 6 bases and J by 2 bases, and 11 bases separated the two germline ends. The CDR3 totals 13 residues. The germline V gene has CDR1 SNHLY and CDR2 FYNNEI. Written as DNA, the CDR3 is TGTGCCAGCAGATCCGAGCGGACCTACGAGCAGTACTTC. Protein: CASRSERTYEQYF. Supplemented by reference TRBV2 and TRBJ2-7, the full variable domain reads EPEVTQTPSHQVTQMGQEVILRCVPISNHLYFYWYRQILGQKVEFLVSFYNNEISEKSEIFDDQFSVERPDGSNFTLKIRSTKLEDSAMYFCASRSERTYEQYFGPGTRLTVT.

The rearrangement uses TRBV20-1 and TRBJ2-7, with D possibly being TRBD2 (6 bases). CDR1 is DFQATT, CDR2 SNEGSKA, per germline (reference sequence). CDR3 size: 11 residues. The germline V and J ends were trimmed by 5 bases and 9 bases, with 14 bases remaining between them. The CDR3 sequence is CSARLVFAQYF. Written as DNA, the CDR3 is TGCAGTGCTCGACTAGTTTTTGCGCAGTACTTC.

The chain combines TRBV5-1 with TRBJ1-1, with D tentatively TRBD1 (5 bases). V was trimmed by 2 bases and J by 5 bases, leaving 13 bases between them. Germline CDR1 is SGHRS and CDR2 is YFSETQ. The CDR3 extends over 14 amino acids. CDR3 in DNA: TGCGCCAGCAGCTTCGGTCAGGGCTGGACTGAAGCTTTCTTT. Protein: CASSFGQGWTEAFF.

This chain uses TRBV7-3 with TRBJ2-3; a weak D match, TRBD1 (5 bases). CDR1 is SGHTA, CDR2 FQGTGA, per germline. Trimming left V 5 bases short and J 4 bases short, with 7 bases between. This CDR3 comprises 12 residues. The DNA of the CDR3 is TGTGCCAGCAGCCTAGGGGCAGATACGCAGTATTTT. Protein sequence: CASSLGADTQYF.

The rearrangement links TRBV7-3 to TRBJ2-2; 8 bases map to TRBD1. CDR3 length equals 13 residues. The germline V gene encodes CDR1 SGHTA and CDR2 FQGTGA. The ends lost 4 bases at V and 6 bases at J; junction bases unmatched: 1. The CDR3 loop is CASSSTGAGELFF. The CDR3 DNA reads TGTGCCAGCAGCTCGACAGGGGCCGGGGAGCTGTTTTTT. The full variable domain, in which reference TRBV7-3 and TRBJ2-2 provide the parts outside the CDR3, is GAGVSQTPSNKVTEKGKYVELRCDPISGHTALYWYRQSLGQGPEFLIYFQGTGAADDSGLPNDRFFAVRPEGSVSTLKIQRTERGDSAVYLCASSSTGAGELFFGEGSRLTVL.

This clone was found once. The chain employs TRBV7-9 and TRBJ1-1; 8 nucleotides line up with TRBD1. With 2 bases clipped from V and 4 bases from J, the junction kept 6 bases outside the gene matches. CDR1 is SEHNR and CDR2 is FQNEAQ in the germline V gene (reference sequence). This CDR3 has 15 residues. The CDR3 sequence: CASSLTGGEGTEAFF. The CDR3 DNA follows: TGTGCCAGCAGCTTAACAGGGGGAGAGGGCACTGAAGCTTTCTTT.

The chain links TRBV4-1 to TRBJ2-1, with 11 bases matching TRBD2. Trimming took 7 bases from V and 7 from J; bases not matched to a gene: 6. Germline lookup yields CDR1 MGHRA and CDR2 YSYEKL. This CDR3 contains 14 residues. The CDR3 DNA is TGCGCCAGCAAGCTAGCGGGAGGTCGGAATGAGCAGTTCTTC. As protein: CASKLAGGRNEQFF.

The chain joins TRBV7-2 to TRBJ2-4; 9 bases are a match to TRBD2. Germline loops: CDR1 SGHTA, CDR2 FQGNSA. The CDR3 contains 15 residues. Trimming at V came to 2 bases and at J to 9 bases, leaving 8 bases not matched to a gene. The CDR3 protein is CASSLSPGLATIQYF. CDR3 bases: TGTGCCAGCAGCTTATCCCCGGGACTAGCAACCATTCAGTACTTC.

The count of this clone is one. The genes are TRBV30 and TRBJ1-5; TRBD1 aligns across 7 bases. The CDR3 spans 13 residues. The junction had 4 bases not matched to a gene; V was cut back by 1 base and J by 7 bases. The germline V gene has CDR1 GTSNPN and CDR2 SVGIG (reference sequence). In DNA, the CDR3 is TGTGCCTGGAGTGACAGGGGAAAGCAGCCCCAGCATTTT. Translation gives CAWSDRGKQPQHF.

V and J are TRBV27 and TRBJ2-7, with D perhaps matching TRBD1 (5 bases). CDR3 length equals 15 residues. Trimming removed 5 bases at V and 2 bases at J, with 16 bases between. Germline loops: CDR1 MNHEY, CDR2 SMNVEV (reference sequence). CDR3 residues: CASSGDPRVTYEQYF. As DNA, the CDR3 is TGTGCCAGCAGTGGAGACCCCAGGGTGACCTACGAGCAGTACTTC.

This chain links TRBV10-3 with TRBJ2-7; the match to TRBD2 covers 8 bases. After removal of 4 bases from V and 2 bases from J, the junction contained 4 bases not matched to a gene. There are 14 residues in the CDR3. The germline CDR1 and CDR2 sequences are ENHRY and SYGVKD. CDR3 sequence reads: CAISGVAGPYEQYF. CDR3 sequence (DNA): TGTGCCATCAGTGGGGTAGCGGGGCCCTACGAGCAGTACTTC.

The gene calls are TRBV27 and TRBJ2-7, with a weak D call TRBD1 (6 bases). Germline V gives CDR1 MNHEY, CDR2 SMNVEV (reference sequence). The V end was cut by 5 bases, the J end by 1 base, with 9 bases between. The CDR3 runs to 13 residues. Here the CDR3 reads CASSVGGSYEQYF. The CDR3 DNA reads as TGTGCCAGCAGTGTAGGGGGTTCCTACGAGCAGTACTTC.

This CDR3 reads CASSQVGLAGVNEQFF. In DNA, the CDR3 is TGTGCCAGCAGCCAAGTGGGACTAGCGGGAGTCAATGAGCAGTTCTTC. This rearrangement joins TRBV4-2 to TRBJ2-1; 14 bases line up with TRBD2. V was pared by 1 base and J by 6 bases, with 2 bases of the junction left unmatched. The CDR3 sequence is 16 residues long. CDR1 is LGHNA, CDR2 YNFKEQ, per germline.

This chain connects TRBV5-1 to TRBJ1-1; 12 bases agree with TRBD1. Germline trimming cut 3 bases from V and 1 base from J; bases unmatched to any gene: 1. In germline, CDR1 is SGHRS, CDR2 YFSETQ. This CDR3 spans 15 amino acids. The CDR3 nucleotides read TGCGCCAGCAGCTCGGGACAGGGGGCGAACACTGAAGCTTTCTTT. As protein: CASSSGQGANTEAFF.

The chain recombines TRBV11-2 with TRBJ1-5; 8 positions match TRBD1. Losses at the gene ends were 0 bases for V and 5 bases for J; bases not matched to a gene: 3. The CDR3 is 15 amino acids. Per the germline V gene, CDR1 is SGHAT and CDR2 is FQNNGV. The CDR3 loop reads CASSLDGTGDQPQHF. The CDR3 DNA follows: TGTGCCAGCAGCTTAGATGGGACAGGTGATCAGCCCCAGCATTTT.

The DNA for the CDR3 is TGCAGCGTTCTGGAGGATAGCAATCAGCCCCAGCATTTT. It yields the protein CSVLEDSNQPQHF. J is TRBJ1-5 and V is TRBV29-1; D call uncertain. This CDR3 contains 13 residues. Germline-derived CDR1 and CDR2 are SQVTM and ANQGSEA. Trimming removed 5 bases from V and 0 bases from J, with 8 bases in between.

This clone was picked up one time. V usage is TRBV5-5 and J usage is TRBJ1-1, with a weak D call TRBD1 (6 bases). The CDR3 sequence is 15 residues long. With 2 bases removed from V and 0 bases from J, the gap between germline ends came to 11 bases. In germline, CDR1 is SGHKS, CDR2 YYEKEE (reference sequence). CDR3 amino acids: CASSFFQGMNTEAFF. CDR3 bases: TGTGCCAGCAGCTTCTTTCAGGGGATGAACACTGAAGCTTTCTTT.

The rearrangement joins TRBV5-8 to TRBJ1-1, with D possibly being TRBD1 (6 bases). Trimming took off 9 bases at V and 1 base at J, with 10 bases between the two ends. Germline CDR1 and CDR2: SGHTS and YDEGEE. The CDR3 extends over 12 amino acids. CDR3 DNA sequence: TGTGCCACCACAGGGACGAACACTGAAGCTTTCTTT. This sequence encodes CATTGTNTEAFF.

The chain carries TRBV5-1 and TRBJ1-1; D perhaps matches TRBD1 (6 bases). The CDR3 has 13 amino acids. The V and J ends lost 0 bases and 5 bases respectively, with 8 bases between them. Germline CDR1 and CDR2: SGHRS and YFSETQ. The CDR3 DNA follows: TGCGCCAGCAGCTTGGTGCAGGGGACTGAAGCTTTCTTT. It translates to CASSLVQGTEAFF.

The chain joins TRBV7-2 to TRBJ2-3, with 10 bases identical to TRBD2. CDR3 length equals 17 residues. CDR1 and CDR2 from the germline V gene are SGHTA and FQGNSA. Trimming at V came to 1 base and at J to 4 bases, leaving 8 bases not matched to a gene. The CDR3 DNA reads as TGTGCCAGCAGCTTAGGCCGGCTAGCGGGAGTCGCAGATACGCAGTATTTT. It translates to CASSLGRLAGVADTQYF.

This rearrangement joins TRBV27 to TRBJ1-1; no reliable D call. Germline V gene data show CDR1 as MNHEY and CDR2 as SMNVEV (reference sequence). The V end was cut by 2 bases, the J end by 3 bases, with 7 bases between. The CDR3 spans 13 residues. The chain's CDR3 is CASSLAGDTEAFF. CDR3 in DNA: TGTGCCAGCAGTTTAGCGGGAGACACTGAAGCTTTCTTT.

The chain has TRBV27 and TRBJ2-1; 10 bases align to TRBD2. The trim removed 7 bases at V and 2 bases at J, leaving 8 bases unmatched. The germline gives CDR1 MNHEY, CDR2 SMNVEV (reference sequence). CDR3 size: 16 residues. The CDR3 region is CASTPTTSGTYNEQFF. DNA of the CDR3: TGTGCCAGCACCCCGACCACTAGCGGGACCTACAATGAGCAGTTCTTC.

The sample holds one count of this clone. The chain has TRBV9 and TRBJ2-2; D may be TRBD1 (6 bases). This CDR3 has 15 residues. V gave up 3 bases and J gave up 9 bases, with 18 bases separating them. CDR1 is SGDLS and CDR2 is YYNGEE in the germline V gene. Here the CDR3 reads CASSAGSGQPRELFF. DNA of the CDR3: TGTGCCAGCAGCGCGGGTAGTGGACAGCCCCGGGAGCTGTTTTTT.

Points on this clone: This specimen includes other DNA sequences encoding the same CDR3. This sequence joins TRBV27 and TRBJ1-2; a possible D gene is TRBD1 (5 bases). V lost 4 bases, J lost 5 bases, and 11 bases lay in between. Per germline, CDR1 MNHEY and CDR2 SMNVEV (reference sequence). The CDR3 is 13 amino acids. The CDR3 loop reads CASSSTGNYGYTF. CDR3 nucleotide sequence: TGTGCCAGCAGTTCTACAGGAAATTATGGCTACACCTTC.

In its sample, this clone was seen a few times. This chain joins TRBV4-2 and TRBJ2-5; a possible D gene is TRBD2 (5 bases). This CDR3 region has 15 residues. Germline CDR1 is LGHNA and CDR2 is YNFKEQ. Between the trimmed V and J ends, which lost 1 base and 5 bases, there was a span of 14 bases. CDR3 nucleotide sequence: TGTGCCAGCAGCCAAGTTAGATCTAGCTACGAGACCCAGTACTTC. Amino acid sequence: CASSQVRSSYETQYF.